The rows below give T cell receptor beta chains drawn from one sample of a study of T cells in Graves' hyperthyroidism and ophthalmopathy. In TCRdb, the multiplex PCR reads were re-called with MiXCR into one record per CDR3 protein. In the table there are roughly 350,000 distinct CDR3 sequences, roughly 15% of which are singletons. Input material: blood. Receptor source: a woman aged 40 to 49 with Graves' ophthalmopathy. Both conserved end residues are trimmed from each CDR3. Fields, in order: J gene, V gene, CDR3 protein.

J gene: TRBJ1-3; V gene: TRBV5-1; CDR3 protein: ASSLSGTGTGNTIY
J gene: TRBJ1-2; V gene: TRBV10-2; CDR3 protein: ASSESRTFYGYT
J gene: TRBJ1-1; V gene: TRBV2; CDR3 protein: ASSETNLEDRGDTEAF
J gene: TRBJ2-5; V gene: TRBV28; CDR3 protein: ASYPGSLRETQY
J gene: TRBJ1-4; V gene: TRBV7-6; CDR3 protein: ASSPLRGGLNEKLF
J gene: TRBJ1-6; V gene: TRBV11-2; CDR3 protein: ASSLVPGRSESPLH
J gene: TRBJ1-6; V gene: TRBV27; CDR3 protein: ASSFAPPGQGVGSPLH
J gene: TRBJ2-3; V gene: TRBV20-1; CDR3 protein: SAGTDTQY
J gene: TRBJ1-3; V gene: TRBV10-3; CDR3 protein: AISADRGGNTIY
J gene: TRBJ2-2; V gene: TRBV12-3/TRBV12-4; CDR3 protein: ASSDHRGTGELF
J gene: TRBJ1-5; V gene: TRBV28; CDR3 protein: ASSAIDRADQPQH
J gene: TRBJ1-3; V gene: TRBV12-3/TRBV12-4; CDR3 protein: ASSPGTGNTIY
J gene: TRBJ2-1; V gene: TRBV20-1; CDR3 protein: SARPVGGADEQF
J gene: TRBJ1-4; V gene: TRBV28; CDR3 protein: ASSFDRVATNEKLF
J gene: TRBJ2-1; V gene: TRBV7-9; CDR3 protein: ASSSGLAGGPGSYNEQF
J gene: TRBJ1-2; V gene: TRBV20-1; CDR3 protein: SARDREGAKGYT
J gene: TRBJ2-1; V gene: TRBV24-1; CDR3 protein: ATSDASRGLNNEQF
J gene: TRBJ1-5; V gene: TRBV30; CDR3 protein: AWSARPGANQPQH
J gene: TRBJ2-5; V gene: TRBV7-2; CDR3 protein: ASSLMGAGHQETQY
J gene: TRBJ2-4; V gene: TRBV19; CDR3 protein: ASSIDAWGMLESGSDIQY
J gene: TRBJ2-2; V gene: TRBV5-8; CDR3 protein: ASSLLAGGSGKLF
J gene: TRBJ2-3; V gene: TRBV27; CDR3 protein: ASSPRGTASTDTQY
J gene: TRBJ1-2; V gene: TRBV5-6; CDR3 protein: ASSLGTGGIYGYT
J gene: TRBJ1-1; V gene: TRBV5-1; CDR3 protein: ASSLVTPEPTEAF
J gene: TRBJ2-3; V gene: TRBV27; CDR3 protein: ASSQLAGVDTQY
J gene: TRBJ2-3; V gene: TRBV27; CDR3 protein: ASSLGTLSTDTQY
J gene: TRBJ2-1; V gene: TRBV20-1; CDR3 protein: SARDLERAGKQF
J gene: TRBJ1-3; V gene: TRBV20-1; CDR3 protein: SAKDGYTIY
J gene: TRBJ2-1; V gene: TRBV20-1; CDR3 protein: SARILSSGSYNEQF
J gene: TRBJ2-5; V gene: TRBV27; CDR3 protein: ASSHRMAGGPFQETQY